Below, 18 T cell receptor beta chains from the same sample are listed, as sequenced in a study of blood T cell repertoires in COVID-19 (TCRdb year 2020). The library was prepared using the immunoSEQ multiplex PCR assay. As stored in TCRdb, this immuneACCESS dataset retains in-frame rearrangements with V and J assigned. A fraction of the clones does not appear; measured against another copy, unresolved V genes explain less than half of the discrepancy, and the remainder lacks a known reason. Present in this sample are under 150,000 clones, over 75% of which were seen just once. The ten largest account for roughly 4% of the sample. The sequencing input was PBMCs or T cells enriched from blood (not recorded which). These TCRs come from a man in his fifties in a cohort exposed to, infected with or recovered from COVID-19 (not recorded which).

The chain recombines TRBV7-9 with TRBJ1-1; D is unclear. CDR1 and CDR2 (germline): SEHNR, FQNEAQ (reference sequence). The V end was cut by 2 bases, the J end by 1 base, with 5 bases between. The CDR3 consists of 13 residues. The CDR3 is CASSLIQNTEAFF. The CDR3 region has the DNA TGTGCCAGCAGCTTAATCCAGAACACTGAAGCTTTCTTT.

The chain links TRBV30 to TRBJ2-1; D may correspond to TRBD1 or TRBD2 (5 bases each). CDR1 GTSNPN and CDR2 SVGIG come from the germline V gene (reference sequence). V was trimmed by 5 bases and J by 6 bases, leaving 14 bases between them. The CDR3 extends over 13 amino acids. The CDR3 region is CAWGGAKSNEQFF. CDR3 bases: TGTGCCTGGGGGGGAGCAAAGTCCAATGAGCAGTTCTTC.

The CDR3 region has the DNA TGTGCCAGTAGTCCGGACAGGGGGCGGCGAGCTTTCTTT. Translation gives CASSPDRGRRAFF. This chain connects TRBV19 to TRBJ1-1; TRBD1 matches 11 bases. CDR1 LNHDA and CDR2 SQIVND come from the germline V gene (reference sequence). The CDR3 runs 13 residues. V was clipped by 5 bases and J by 10 bases; unmatched bases: 6.

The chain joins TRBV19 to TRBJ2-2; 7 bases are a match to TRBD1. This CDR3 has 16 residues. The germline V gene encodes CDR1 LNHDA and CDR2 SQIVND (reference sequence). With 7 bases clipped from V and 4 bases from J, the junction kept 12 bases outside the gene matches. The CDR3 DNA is TGTGCCAGTAACCCCGGACAGGTCTCCCCCACCGGGGAGCTGTTTTTT. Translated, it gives CASNPGQVSPTGELFF.

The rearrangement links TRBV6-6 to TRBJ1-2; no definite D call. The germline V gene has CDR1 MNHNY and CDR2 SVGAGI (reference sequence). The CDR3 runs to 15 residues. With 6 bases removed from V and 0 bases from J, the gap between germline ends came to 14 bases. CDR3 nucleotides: TGTGCCAGCAGCAAGGAGCGACTCGCTAACTATGGCTACACCTTC. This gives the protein CASSKERLANYGYTF.

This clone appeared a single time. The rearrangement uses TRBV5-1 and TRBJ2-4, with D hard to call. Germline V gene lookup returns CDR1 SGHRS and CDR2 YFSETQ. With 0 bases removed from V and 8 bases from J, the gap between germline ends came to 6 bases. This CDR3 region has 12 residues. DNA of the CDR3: TGCGCCAGCAGCTTGGGAGCTGACATTCAGTACTTC. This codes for CASSLGADIQYF.

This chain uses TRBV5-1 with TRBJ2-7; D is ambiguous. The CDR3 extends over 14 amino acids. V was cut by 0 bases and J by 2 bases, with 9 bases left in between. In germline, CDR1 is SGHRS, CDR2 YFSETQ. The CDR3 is CASSLDGYTYEQYF. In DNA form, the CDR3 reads TGCGCCAGCAGCTTGGACGGGTACACCTACGAGCAGTACTTC. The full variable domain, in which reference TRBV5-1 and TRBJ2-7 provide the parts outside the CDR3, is KAGVTQTPRYLIKTRGQQVTLSCSPISGHRSVSWYQQTPGQGLQFLFEYFSETQRNKGNFPGRFSGRQFSNSRSEMNVSTLELGDSALYLCASSLDGYTYEQYFGPGTRLTVT.

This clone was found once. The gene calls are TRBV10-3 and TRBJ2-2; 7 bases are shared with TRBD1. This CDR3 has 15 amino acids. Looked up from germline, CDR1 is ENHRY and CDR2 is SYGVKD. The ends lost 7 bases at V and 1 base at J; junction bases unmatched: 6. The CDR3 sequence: CAINARDRNTGELFF. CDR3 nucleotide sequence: TGTGCCATCAACGCTAGGGACAGGAACACCGGGGAGCTGTTTTTT.

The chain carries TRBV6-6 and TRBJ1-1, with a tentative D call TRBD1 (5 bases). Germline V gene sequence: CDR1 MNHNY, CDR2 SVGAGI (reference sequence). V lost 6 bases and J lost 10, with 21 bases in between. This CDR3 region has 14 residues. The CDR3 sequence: CASSQDSQRWRAFF. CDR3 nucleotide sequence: TGTGCCAGCAGCCAAGACAGCCAAAGGTGGAGAGCTTTCTTT.

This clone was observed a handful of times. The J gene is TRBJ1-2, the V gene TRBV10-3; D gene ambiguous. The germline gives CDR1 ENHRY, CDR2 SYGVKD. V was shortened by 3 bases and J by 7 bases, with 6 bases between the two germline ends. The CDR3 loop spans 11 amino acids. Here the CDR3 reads CAISDPSGYTF. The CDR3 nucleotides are TGTGCCATCAGTGATCCCAGTGGCTACACCTTC.

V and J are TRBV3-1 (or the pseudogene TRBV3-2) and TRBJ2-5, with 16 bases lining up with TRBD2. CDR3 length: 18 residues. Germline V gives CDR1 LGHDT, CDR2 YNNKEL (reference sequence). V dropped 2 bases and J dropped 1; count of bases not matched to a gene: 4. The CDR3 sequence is CASSQSGLAGGPQETQYF. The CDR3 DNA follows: TGTGCCAGCAGCCAATCGGGACTAGCGGGGGGGCCCCAAGAGACCCAGTACTTC.

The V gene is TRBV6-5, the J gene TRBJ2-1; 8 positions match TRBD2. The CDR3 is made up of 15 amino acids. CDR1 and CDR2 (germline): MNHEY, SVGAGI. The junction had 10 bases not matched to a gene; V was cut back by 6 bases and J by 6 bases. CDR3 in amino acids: CASRHGRAHANEQFF. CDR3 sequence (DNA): TGTGCCAGCAGGCACGGGAGGGCCCATGCCAATGAGCAGTTCTTC.

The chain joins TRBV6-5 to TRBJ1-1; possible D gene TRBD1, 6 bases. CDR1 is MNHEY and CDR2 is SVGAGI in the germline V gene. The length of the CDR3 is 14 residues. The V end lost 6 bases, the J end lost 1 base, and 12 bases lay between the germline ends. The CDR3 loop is CASRQQGANTEAFF. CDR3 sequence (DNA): TGTGCCAGCAGACAACAGGGCGCGAACACTGAAGCTTTCTTT.

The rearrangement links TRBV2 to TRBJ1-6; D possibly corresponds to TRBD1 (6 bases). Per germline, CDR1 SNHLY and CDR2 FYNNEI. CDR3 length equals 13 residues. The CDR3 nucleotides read TGTGCACACGGGGGGCAGACTTATTCACCCCTCCACTTT. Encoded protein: CAHGGQTYSPLHF. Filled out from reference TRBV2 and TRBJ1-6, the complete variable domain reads EPEVTQTPSHQVTQMGQEVILRCVPISNHLYFYWYRQILGQKVEFLVSFYNNEISEKSEIFDDQFSVERPDGSNFTLKIRSTKLEDSAMYFCAHGGQTYSPLHFGNGTRLTVT.

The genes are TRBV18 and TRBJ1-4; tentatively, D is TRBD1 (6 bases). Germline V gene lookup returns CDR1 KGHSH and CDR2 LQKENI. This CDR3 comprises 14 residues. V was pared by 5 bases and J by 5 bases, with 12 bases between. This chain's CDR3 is CASSSGAQNEKLFF. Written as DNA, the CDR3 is TGTGCCAGCTCATCAGGGGCCCAGAATGAAAAACTGTTTTTT.

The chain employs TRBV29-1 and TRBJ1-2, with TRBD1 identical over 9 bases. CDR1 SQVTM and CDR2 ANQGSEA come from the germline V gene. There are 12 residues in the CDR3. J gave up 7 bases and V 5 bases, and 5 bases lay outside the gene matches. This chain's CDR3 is CSVNRDRVGYTF. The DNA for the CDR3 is TGCAGCGTTAACCGGGACAGGGTTGGCTACACCTTC.

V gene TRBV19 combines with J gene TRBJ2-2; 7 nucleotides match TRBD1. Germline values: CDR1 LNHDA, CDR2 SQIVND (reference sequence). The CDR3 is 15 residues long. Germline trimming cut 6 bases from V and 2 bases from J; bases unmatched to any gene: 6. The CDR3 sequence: CASSKWDRNTGELFF. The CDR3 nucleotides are TGTGCCAGTAGCAAATGGGACAGAAACACCGGGGAGCTGTTTTTT.

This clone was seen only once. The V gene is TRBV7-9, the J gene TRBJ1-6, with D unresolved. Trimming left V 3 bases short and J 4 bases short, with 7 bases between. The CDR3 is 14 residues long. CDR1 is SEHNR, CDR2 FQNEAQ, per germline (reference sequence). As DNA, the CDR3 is TGTGCCAGCAGCTTGTCTCAGTATAATTCACCCCTCCACTTT. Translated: CASSLSQYNSPLHF. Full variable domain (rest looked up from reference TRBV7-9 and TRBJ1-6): DTGVSQNPRHKITKRGQNVTFRCDPISEHNRLYWYRQTLGQGPEFLTYFQNEAQLEKSRLLSDRFSAERPKGSFSTLEIQRTEQGDSAMYLCASSLSQYNSPLHFGNGTRLTVT.